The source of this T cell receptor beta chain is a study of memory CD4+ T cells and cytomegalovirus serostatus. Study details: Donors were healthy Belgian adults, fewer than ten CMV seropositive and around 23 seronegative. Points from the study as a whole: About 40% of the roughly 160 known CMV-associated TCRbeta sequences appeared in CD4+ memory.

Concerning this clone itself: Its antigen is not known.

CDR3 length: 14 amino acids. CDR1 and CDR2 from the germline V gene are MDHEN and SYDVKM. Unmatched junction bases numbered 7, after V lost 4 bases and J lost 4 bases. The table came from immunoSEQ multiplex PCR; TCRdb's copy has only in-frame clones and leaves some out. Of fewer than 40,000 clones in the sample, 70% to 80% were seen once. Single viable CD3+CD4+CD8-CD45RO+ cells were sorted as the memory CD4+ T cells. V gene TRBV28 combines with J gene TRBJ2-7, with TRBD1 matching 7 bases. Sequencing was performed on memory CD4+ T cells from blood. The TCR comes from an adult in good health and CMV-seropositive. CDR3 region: CASSSGTDLYEQYF. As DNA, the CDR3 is TGTGCCAGCAGTTCCGGGACAGATCTGTACGAGCAGTACTTC.